A selection of T cell receptor beta chains follows, all from one sample in a study of cytotoxic CD8 clonotypes in ibrutinib-treated CLL. The data were produced by immunoSEQ multiplex PCR, yet TCRdb's version contains in-frame clones alone and is incomplete. The sample has 250,000 to 350,000 clones; around 69% are singletons. The sample consisted of PBMCs, taken at disease progression, from a patient treated with ibrutinib. The receptor source for this set is a human donor with chronic lymphocytic leukemia. CDR3s include the opening cysteine and the closing phenylalanine or tryptophan. A D gene is named only where the DNA matches it firmly. Part of the rows lack a size; the others show once, few, many or a class for expanded clones.

d_call,v_call,j_call,clone_size,cdr3_aa,cdr3_nt
TRBD2,TRBV7-2,TRBJ2-5,.,CASSLGGVGLGETQYF,TGTGCCAGCAGCTTAGGGGGTGTTGGACTAGGCGAGACCCAGTACTTC
TRBD1,TRBV19,TRBJ2-7,many,CASATGENSEQYF,TGTGCCAGCGCGACAGGGGAAAATAGCGAGCAGTACTTC
.,TRBV15,TRBJ1-1,.,CATSLLGGTEAFF,TGTGCCACCAGCCTTTTGGGAGGAACTGAAGCTTTCTTT
.,TRBV5-1,TRBJ2-1,.,CASRGSSYNEQFF,TGCGCCAGCAGGGGTAGCTCCTACAATGAGCAGTTCTTC
TRBD1,TRBV29-1,TRBJ2-4,.,CSVEVWDRAKNIQYF,TGCAGCGTTGAAGTGTGGGACAGGGCCAAAAACATTCAGTACTTC
.,TRBV6-5,TRBJ2-5,once,CASRAGTLKTQYF,TGTGCCAGCAGGGCCGGGACGCTGAAGACCCAGTACTTC
.,TRBV19,TRBJ2-7,few,CASSMSADSYEQYF,TGTGCCAGTAGTATGTCTGCAGATTCCTACGAGCAGTACTTC
.,TRBV27,TRBJ2-2,.,CASSLSPNTGELFF,TGTGCCAGCAGTTTATCCCCGAACACCGGGGAGCTGTTTTTT
.,TRBV27,TRBJ2-2,.,CASSLGQSPNTGELFF,TGTGCCAGCAGTTTAGGACAGTCTCCGAACACCGGGGAGCTGTTTTTT
TRBD2,TRBV6-5,TRBJ2-7,.,CASSKLLAGSGEQYF,TGTGCCAGCAGTAAACTACTAGCGGGATCAGGCGAGCAGTACTTC
.,TRBV29-1,TRBJ2-5,.,CSVVVLGETQYF,TGCAGCGTTGTAGTCCTGGGGGAGACCCAGTACTTC
.,TRBV15,TRBJ1-1,.,CATSRVPLSLNTEAFF,TGTGCCACCAGCAGAGTTCCGCTATCCTTGAACACTGAAGCTTTCTTT
.,TRBV4-1,TRBJ1-5,.,CASSQDRQGGQPQHF,TGCGCCAGCAGCCAAGATAGGCAGGGTGGCCAGCCCCAGCATTTT
.,TRBV10-3,TRBJ1-1,.,CAISESTPNTEAFF,TGTGCCATCAGTGAGTCGACCCCGAACACTGAAGCTTTCTTT
.,TRBV29-1,TRBJ1-1,.,CSVEGSAGLGTEAFF,TGCAGCGTAGAGGGGTCGGCAGGGCTGGGCACTGAAGCTTTCTTT
.,TRBV27,TRBJ1-2,.,CASSLPGGGYTF,TGTGCCAGCAGTTTACCAGGCGGCGGCTACACCTTC
.,TRBV14,TRBJ2-7,.,CASSQDRNPYEQYF,TGTGCCAGCAGCCAAGACAGGAACCCCTACGAGCAGTACTTC
TRBD2,TRBV5-1,TRBJ2-2,.,CASSLVPSGVNGELFF,TGCGCCAGCAGCTTAGTCCCTAGCGGGGTGAACGGGGAGCTGTTTTTT
TRBD2,TRBV7-2,TRBJ2-1,.,CASSSLRLAGGPDEQFF,TGTGCCAGCAGCTCCCTGAGGCTAGCGGGAGGGCCAGATGAGCAGTTCTTC
.,TRBV6-6,TRBJ1-4,.,CASSYDLVTNEKLFF,TGTGCCAGCAGTTATGACTTAGTAACTAATGAAAAACTGTTTTTT
.,TRBV6-6,TRBJ1-6,.,CASSYKQGGAPLHF,TGTGCCAGCAGTTATAAACAGGGAGGTGCACCCCTCCACTTT
TRBD2,TRBV28,TRBJ2-7,.,CASSFGLADSYEQYF,TGTGCCAGCAGTTTCGGGCTAGCGGACTCCTACGAGCAGTACTTC
.,TRBV28,TRBJ1-2,.,CASSPPLRYGYTF,TGTGCCAGCAGTCCGCCCCTCCGGTATGGCTACACCTTC
.,TRBV15,TRBJ1-5,once,CATSRGGNQPQHF,TGTGCCACCAGCAGAGGGGGGAATCAGCCCCAGCATTTT
.,TRBV5-1,TRBJ2-6,.,CASSSDNSGANVLTF,TGCGCCAGCAGCTCGGACAACTCTGGGGCCAACGTCCTGACTTTC
TRBD2,TRBV12-5,TRBJ2-3,.,CASGLVRLAGGRRTDTQYF,TGTGCTAGTGGTTTGGTACGACTAGCGGGGGGGCGGCGCACAGATACGCAGTATTTT
.,TRBV5-3,TRBJ2-1,.,CARSPQVGLWNEQFF,TGTGCCAGAAGCCCCCAGGTAGGGCTTTGGAATGAGCAGTTCTTC
.,TRBV7-8,TRBJ2-3,.,CASSFGTGTDTQYF,TGTGCCAGCAGCTTTGGGACCGGGACAGATACGCAGTATTTT
.,TRBV5-1,TRBJ1-1,.,CASSFVRQPGTEAFF,TGCGCCAGCAGCTTTGTTAGGCAGCCAGGAACTGAAGCTTTCTTT
.,TRBV19,TRBJ1-5,few,CASSIPGGGNQPQHF,TGTGCCAGTAGTATCCCAGGCGGGGGCAATCAGCCCCAGCATTTT
TRBD1,TRBV5-1,TRBJ2-6,.,CASSLGTGGIPGANVLTF,TGCGCCAGCAGCTTGGGCACAGGGGGCATCCCTGGGGCCAACGTCCTGACTTTC
TRBD1,TRBV7-2,TRBJ2-3,.,CASSWGTARDTQYF,TGTGCCAGCAGCTGGGGGACAGCCAGGGATACGCAGTATTTT
TRBD1,TRBV4-3,TRBJ2-1,.,CAGGTDTPNEQFF,TGCGCGGGTGGGACAGACACCCCGAATGAGCAGTTCTTC
.,TRBV6-5,TRBJ2-7,.,CASSYYDRREQYF,TGTGCCAGCAGTTACTACGACAGGAGGGAGCAGTACTTC
.,TRBV11-1,TRBJ1-1,.,CASSLIQGWHTEAFF,TGTGCCAGCAGCCTTATACAGGGCTGGCACACTGAAGCTTTCTTT
.,TRBV27,TRBJ2-7,few,CASSFRMSYEQYF,TGTGCCAGCAGTTTCAGGATGAGCTACGAGCAGTACTTC
.,TRBV4-1,TRBJ1-3,.,CASSQVRGNGNTIYF,TGCGCCAGCAGCCAAGTAAGGGGGAACGGAAACACCATATATTTT
.,TRBV5-6,TRBJ1-3,.,CASSLEDTIYF,TGTGCCAGCAGCTTGGAGGACACCATATATTTT
.,TRBV9,TRBJ2-3,.,CASSALADTQYF,TGTGCCAGCAGCGCTTTGGCGGATACGCAGTATTTT